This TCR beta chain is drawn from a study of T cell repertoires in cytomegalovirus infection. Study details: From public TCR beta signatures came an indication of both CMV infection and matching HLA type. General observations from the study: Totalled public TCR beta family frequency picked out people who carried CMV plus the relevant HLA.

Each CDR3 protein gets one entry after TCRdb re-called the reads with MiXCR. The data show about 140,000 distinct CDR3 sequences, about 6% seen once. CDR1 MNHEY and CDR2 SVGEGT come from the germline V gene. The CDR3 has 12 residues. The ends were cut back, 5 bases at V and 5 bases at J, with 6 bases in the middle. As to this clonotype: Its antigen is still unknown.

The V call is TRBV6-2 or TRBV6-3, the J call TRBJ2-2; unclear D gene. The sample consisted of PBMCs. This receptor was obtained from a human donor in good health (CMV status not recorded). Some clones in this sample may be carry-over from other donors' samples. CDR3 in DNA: TGTGCCAGCAGTCCGAGGACCGGGGAGCTGTTTTTT. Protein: CASSPRTGELFF.